The next 15 T cell receptor beta chains were all read from a single sample in a study of regulatory T cells in long-lasting Graves disease. The time point: newly diagnosed GD, antithyroid drugs for less than 3 months. Extracted PBMC RNA gave rise to the TCR library. Combining iRepertoire HTBI primers with Arm-PCR of CDR3 regions, the authors built TCR beta libraries. TCRdb fed the multiplex PCR reads into MiXCR, producing one record per CDR3 protein. The data hold over 500,000 distinct CDR3 sequences, with 15% to 20% observed a single time. A further study also used this sample, focusing on T cells in Graves' hyperthyroidism and ophthalmopathy.

Source: peripheral blood mononuclear cells (PBMCs), taken at new diagnosis, from a patient treated with antithyroid drugs. These receptors were obtained from a woman in her twenties or thirties with Graves disease.

This clonotype was counted ten times or more. The V gene is TRBV27, the J gene TRBJ1-5; D is ambiguous. Germline CDR1 is MNHEY and CDR2 is SMNVEV (reference sequence). The CDR3 contains 14 residues. The ends were cut back, 7 bases at V and 7 bases at J, with 17 bases in the middle. CDR3 DNA sequence: TGTGCCAGCAAAAACGAACGGGCCGGGCAGCCCCAGCATTTT. It yields the protein CASKNERAGQPQHF.

This clonotype was detected many times. This rearrangement joins TRBV28 to TRBJ1-1; TRBD1 aligns across 9 bases. This CDR3 comprises 15 residues. The trim removed 4 bases at V and 4 bases at J, leaving 7 bases unmatched. Germline CDR1 is MDHEN and CDR2 is SYDVKM. The CDR3 DNA is TGTGCCAGCAGTTCCGCCGGGACAGGGACCACTGAAGCTTTCTTT. It translates to CASSSAGTGTTEAFF.

This clonotype was observed at least ten times. The chain joins TRBV7-2 to TRBJ2-3, with TRBD2 identical over 11 bases. Per the germline V gene, CDR1 is SGHTA and CDR2 is FQGNSA. With 10 bases clipped from V and 5 bases from J, the junction kept 5 bases outside the gene matches. This CDR3 has 13 amino acids. The CDR3 loop reads CAIISGGGDTQYF. CDR3 DNA sequence: TGTGCCATCATTAGCGGGGGGGGAGATACGCAGTATTTT.

This chain joins TRBV7-9 and TRBJ2-7; D is unresolved. Deletions cut 5 bases from V and 2 bases from J, with 16 bases between. Germline V gene data show CDR1 as SEHNR and CDR2 as FQNEAQ (reference sequence). This CDR3 has 15 residues. CDR3 amino acids: CASSQDIQNPYEQYF. The CDR3, as DNA: TGTGCCAGCAGCCAAGATATCCAGAACCCCTACGAGCAGTACTTC.

This clonotype was observed a few times. This chain connects TRBV19 to TRBJ1-5, with D maybe TRBD1 (5 bases). Trimming removed 5 bases at V and 7 bases at J, with 12 bases between. The CDR3 is made up of 13 amino acids. Germline loops: CDR1 LNHDA, CDR2 SQIVND (reference sequence). The CDR3 sequence: CASSVTGSQPQHF. The CDR3 DNA reads TGTGCCAGTAGTGTCACAGGATCCCAGCCCCAGCATTTT. Based on the CDR3 plus reference TRBV19 and TRBJ1-5, the full variable domain is DGGITQSPKYLFRKEGQNVTLSCEQNLNHDAMYWYRQDPGQGLRLIYYSQIVNDFQKGDIAEGYSVSREKKESFPLTVTSAQKNPTAFYLCASSVTGSQPQHFGDGTRLSIL.

This clonotype came up a few times. The J gene is TRBJ1-4, the V gene TRBV19, with 9 bases fitting TRBD1. CDR1 and CDR2 (germline): LNHDA, SQIVND (reference sequence). The trim removed 11 bases at V and 8 bases at J, leaving 9 bases unmatched. This CDR3 is built from 13 residues. The CDR3 sequence: CAVGQGLKEKLFF. The CDR3 nucleotides are TGTGCCGTTGGACAGGGGCTTAAGGAAAAACTGTTTTTT.

The CDR3 DNA sequence: TGTGCCAGCAGCTTAGCTTTGAGGGCCCCTGGGGCCAACGTCCTGACTTTC. This encodes CASSLALRAPGANVLTF. This chain links TRBV7-6 with TRBJ2-6; perhaps TRBD2 as D (5 bases). Germline V gene lookup returns CDR1 SGHVS and CDR2 FNYEAQ. CDR3 size: 17 residues. V was cut by 0 bases and J by 2 bases, with 11 bases left in between.

The rearrangement links TRBV20-1 to TRBJ2-3; D perhaps matches TRBD2 (5 bases). The ends were cut back, 0 bases at V and 2 bases at J, with 15 bases in the middle. Looked up from germline, CDR1 is DFQATT and CDR2 is SNEGSKA (reference sequence). This CDR3 comprises 16 residues. For the CDR3, the DNA is TGCAGTGCTAGAGATCCCAAGCGAGGGATCACAGATACGCAGTATTTT. Translation gives CSARDPKRGITDTQYF.

In its sample, this clonotype was seen many times. The J gene is TRBJ2-1, the V gene TRBV30; D unresolved. Germline-derived CDR1 and CDR2 are GTSNPN and SVGIG (reference sequence). V lost 0 bases and J 5 bases, leaving 5 bases between the germline ends. CDR3 size: 12 residues. CDR3 amino acids: CAWSVSHNEQFF. The DNA of the CDR3 is TGTGCCTGGAGTGTTTCCCACAATGAGCAGTTCTTC.

This clonotype was detected a few times. The V call is TRBV30, the J call TRBJ2-2, with a weak D call TRBD1 (6 bases). CDR1 and CDR2 from the germline V gene are GTSNPN and SVGIG (reference sequence). CDR3 length equals 14 residues. Deletions cut 4 bases from V and 1 base from J, with 10 bases between. Here the CDR3 DNA reads TGTGCCTGGACTCCACAGGGGAACACCGGGGAGCTGTTTTTT. This encodes CAWTPQGNTGELFF.

This clonotype was detected ten times or more. The chain employs TRBV18 and TRBJ1-1, with a tentative D call TRBD1 (6 bases). Looked up from germline, CDR1 is KGHSH and CDR2 is LQKENI. This CDR3 contains 16 residues. V was cut by 5 bases and J by 0 bases, with 16 bases left in between. In DNA form, the CDR3 reads TGTGCCAGCTCAAAAACGGACAGTCACATGAACACTGAAGCTTTCTTT. This sequence encodes CASSKTDSHMNTEAFF. Together with reference TRBV18 and TRBJ1-1, the CDR3 gives the full variable domain: NAGVMQNPRHLVRRRGQEARLRCSPMKGHSHVYWYRQLPEEGLKFMVYLQKENIIDESGMPKERFSAEFPKEGPSILRIQQVVRGDSAAYFCASSKTDSHMNTEAFFGQGTRLTVV.

This clonotype occurred many times. V gene TRBV27 combines with J gene TRBJ1-5; weak D call: TRBD1 (5 bases). The V end lost 5 bases, the J end lost 7 bases, and 15 bases lay between the germline ends. CDR1 is MNHEY and CDR2 is SMNVEV in the germline V gene (reference sequence). The CDR3 extends over 14 amino acids. The CDR3 region has the DNA TGTGCCAGCAGTCCCTGGGGGGGAGGGCAGCCCCAGCATTTT. The encoded protein is CASSPWGGGQPQHF.

This clonotype has ten or more counts. The chain uses TRBV5-1 and TRBJ2-1, with D perhaps TRBD2 (6 bases). CDR1 and CDR2 from the germline V gene are SGHRS and YFSETQ. The V end was cut by 0 bases, the J end by 2 bases, with 9 bases between. This CDR3 comprises 15 residues. The CDR3 reads CASSLGGLTYNEQFF. CDR3 DNA: TGCGCCAGCAGCTTGGGGGGACTGACCTACAATGAGCAGTTCTTC.

In its sample, this clonotype was seen many times. CDR3 DNA sequence: TGTGCCACCAGCACTACAGGGTACGAGCAGTACTTC. This gives the protein CATSTTGYEQYF. J is TRBJ2-7 and V is TRBV15; D perhaps matches TRBD1 (6 bases). CDR1 is LNHNV, CDR2 YYDKDF, per germline (reference sequence). The germline V and J ends were trimmed by 4 bases and 4 bases, with 8 bases remaining between them. The CDR3 covers 12 residues. The full variable domain, its missing parts supplied by reference TRBV15 and TRBJ2-7, is DAMVIQNPRYQVTQFGKPVTLSCSQTLNHNVMYWYQQKSSQAPKLLFHYYDKDFNNEADTPDNFQSRRPNTSFCFLDIRSPGLGDTAMYLCATSTTGYEQYFGPGTRLTVT.

This chain joins TRBV28 and TRBJ2-3; D uncertain. Germline V gene lookup returns CDR1 MDHEN and CDR2 SYDVKM. The CDR3 has 13 residues. The V and J ends lost 3 bases and 5 bases respectively, with 9 bases between them. CDR3 residues: CASSLALVDTQYF. CDR3 nucleotides: TGTGCCAGCAGTTTGGCCCTGGTAGATACGCAGTATTTT. The full variable domain, with the rest looked up from reference TRBV28 and TRBJ2-3, is DVKVTQSSRYLVKRTGEKVFLECVQDMDHENMFWYRQDPGLGLRLIYFSYDVKMKEKGDIPEGYSVSREKKERFSLILESASTNQTSMYLCASSLALVDTQYFGPGTRLTVL.